Below, 22 T cell receptor beta chains from the same sample are listed, as sequenced in a study of blood T cell repertoires in COVID-19. Only in-frame clones appear in the TCRdb table, and some are missing; sequencing was by immunoSEQ multiplex PCR. The sample yields around 130,000 clones, 70% to 85% seen once. Input material: peripheral blood. Source of these receptors: a woman between 55 and 75 years old with acute or convalescent COVID-19.

The chain uses TRBV28 and TRBJ1-1, with D possibly TRBD1 on 6 matching bases. Per germline, CDR1 MDHEN and CDR2 SYDVKM. The CDR3 consists of 12 residues. The V gene lost 7 bases and the J gene lost 11 bases, with 17 bases spanning the gap. The CDR3 here is CASTTGTRGAFF. The CDR3, as DNA: TGTGCCAGCACCACAGGGACCCGAGGGGCTTTCTTT.

The sample holds a few counts of this clone. J is TRBJ1-1 and V is TRBV6-1; no clear D gene. Germline V gene sequence: CDR1 MNHNS, CDR2 SASEGT. Trimming removed 2 bases from V and 5 bases from J, with 12 bases in between. The CDR3 contains 14 residues. CDR3: CASSEWSGRTEAFF. The CDR3 DNA reads as TGTGCCAGCAGTGAATGGTCGGGAAGGACTGAAGCTTTCTTT.

The CDR3 DNA reads as TGTGCTAGTGGTTTGGTCGGGGGAAACACCATATATTTT. It encodes CASGLVGGNTIYF. The rearrangement links TRBV12-5 to TRBJ1-3; D call uncertain. The germline V gene encodes CDR1 LGHNT and CDR2 FRNRAP. Trimming took off 0 bases at V and 4 bases at J, with 4 bases between the two ends. The CDR3 spans 13 residues. Based on the CDR3 plus reference TRBV12-5 and TRBJ1-3, the full variable domain is DARVTQTPRHKVTEMGQEVTMRCQPILGHNTVFWYRQTMMQGLELLAYFRNRAPLDDSGMPKDRFSAEMPDATLATLKIQPSEPRDSAVYFCASGLVGGNTIYFGEGSWLTVV.

This chain uses TRBV2 with TRBJ2-3, with D possibly being TRBD2 (6 bases). V was cut by 4 bases and J by 5 bases, with 16 bases left in between. Germline lookup yields CDR1 SNHLY and CDR2 FYNNEI. The length of the CDR3 is 15 residues. CDR3: CASSGPSGLGDTQYF. In nucleotides, the CDR3 is TGTGCCAGCAGTGGCCCGAGCGGGCTGGGAGATACGCAGTATTTT. Variable domain in full (rest from reference TRBV2 and TRBJ2-3): EPEVTQTPSHQVTQMGQEVILRCVPISNHLYFYWYRQILGQKVEFLVSFYNNEISEKSEIFDDQFSVERPDGSNFTLKIRSTKLEDSAMYFCASSGPSGLGDTQYFGPGTRLTVL.

The J gene is TRBJ2-3, the V gene TRBV5-8; 7 bases agree with TRBD2. There are 15 residues in the CDR3. The germline V gene has CDR1 SGHTS and CDR2 YDEGEE. The trim removed 4 bases at V and 6 bases at J, leaving 11 bases unmatched. The DNA of the CDR3 is TGTGCCAGCAGCCCGAGACTAGCCCGGCTGGATACGCAGTATTTT. Amino acids: CASSPRLARLDTQYF.

The gene calls are TRBV2 and TRBJ1-2; D gene unclear. The CDR3 has 15 residues. The V end lost 4 bases, the J end lost 4 bases, and 16 bases lay between the germline ends. Germline V lookup: CDR1 SNHLY, CDR2 FYNNEI. For the CDR3, the DNA is TGTGCCAGCAGTGCCATACCTTCAACCAGCTATGGCTACACCTTC. It translates to CASSAIPSTSYGYTF.

V gene TRBV7-9 combines with J gene TRBJ1-2; no reliable D call. The CDR3 is 16 residues long. Germline CDR1 SEHNR, CDR2 FQNEAQ (reference sequence). Trimming pared 3 bases from V and 0 bases from J, leaving 14 bases between. This CDR3 is CASSFSVAVANYGYTF. The CDR3 bases are TGTGCCAGCAGCTTTAGCGTGGCGGTAGCTAACTATGGCTACACCTTC.

The rearrangement links TRBV29-1 to TRBJ1-2; D is possibly TRBD1 (6 bases). CDR3 size: 16 residues. V was pared by 2 bases and J by 4 bases, with 20 bases between. CDR1 SQVTM and CDR2 ANQGSEA come from the germline V gene. The CDR3 bases are TGCAGCGTTGAAAATTCCCAAGGGGGTTCTGGCTATGGCTACACCTTC. It codes for CSVENSQGGSGYGYTF.

The rearrangement joins TRBV19 to TRBJ1-2; 10 bases fit TRBD1. With V trimmed by 3 bases and J by 7 bases, 2 bases remained unmatched. This CDR3 has 13 amino acids. Germline V gene sequence: CDR1 LNHDA, CDR2 SQIVND (reference sequence). CDR3 bases: TGTGCCAGTAGTATGAGGGACAGGGGTGGCTACACCTTC. Its protein product is CASSMRDRGGYTF. Combining the CDR3 with reference TRBV19 and TRBJ1-2 gives the whole variable domain DGGITQSPKYLFRKEGQNVTLSCEQNLNHDAMYWYRQDPGQGLRLIYYSQIVNDFQKGDIAEGYSVSREKKESFPLTVTSAQKNPTAFYLCASSMRDRGGYTFGSGTRLTVV.

This clone was picked up one time. The rearrangement links TRBV4-1 to TRBJ1-5; TRBD1 is a possible D gene (5 bases). CDR3 length: 16 residues. V lost 3 bases and J lost 5, with 17 bases in between. Germline CDR1 MGHRA, CDR2 YSYEKL. CDR3 nucleotides: TGCGCCAGCAGCCATGGAGGGGACTGGGGGTATCAGCCCCAGCATTTT. Translating it yields CASSHGGDWGYQPQHF.

The chain has TRBV30 and TRBJ1-3; perhaps TRBD1 as D (5 bases). V was trimmed by 6 bases and J by 0 bases, leaving 9 bases between them. The CDR3 sequence is 13 residues long. The V gene's germline CDR1 is GTSNPN and CDR2 SVGIG (reference sequence). Here the CDR3 DNA reads TGTGCCTGCCAGGGTGACTCTGGAAACACCATATATTTT. Translation gives CACQGDSGNTIYF. The whole variable domain, remainder taken from reference TRBV30 and TRBJ1-3, is SQTIHQWPATLVQPVGSPLSLECTVEGTSNPNLYWYRQAAGRGLQLLFYSVGIGQISSEVPQNLSASRPQDRQFILSSKKLLLSDSGFYLCACQGDSGNTIYFGEGSWLTVV.

CDR3 nucleotides: TGTGCCTGGGGGACAGGGGGCGGCGAGCAGTACGTC. Encoded protein: CAWGTGGGEQYV. The chain carries TRBV30 and TRBJ2-7, with 12 positions matching TRBD1. Germline CDR1 and CDR2: GTSNPN and SVGIG (reference sequence). J lost 6 bases, V lost 5 bases, and 2 bases had no gene match. The CDR3 contains 12 residues.

The rearrangement links TRBV5-8 to TRBJ1-1; D is possibly TRBD1 (5 bases). The CDR3 covers 15 residues. Germline assignment: CDR1 SGHTS and CDR2 YDEGEE. Trimming took off 4 bases at V and 7 bases at J, with 20 bases between the two ends. CDR3 sequence (DNA): TGTGCCAGCAGCGTATCGGGACGCCGGGAGAATGAAGCTTTCTTT. This gives the protein CASSVSGRRENEAFF.

This sequence joins TRBV2 and TRBJ1-2; 9 bases are a match to TRBD1. V trimming: 10 bases; J trimming: 7 bases; junction bases outside the gene matches: 10. Germline V gene sequence: CDR1 SNHLY, CDR2 FYNNEI. The CDR3 spans 13 residues. CDR3 sequence (DNA): TGTGCCACGAGGGACAGGGAAAGCCTTGGCTACACCTTC. Its translation is CATRDRESLGYTF.

V is TRBV19 and J is TRBJ1-5; 7 bases match TRBD1. The CDR3 runs to 14 residues. The germline V gene encodes CDR1 LNHDA and CDR2 SQIVND (reference sequence). V lost 5 bases, J lost 0 bases, and 1 base stayed unmatched. The CDR3 DNA reads as TGTGCCAGTAGTGGACAGGATAGCAATCAGCCCCAGCATTTT. Residues: CASSGQDSNQPQHF.

The chain carries TRBV10-3 and TRBJ2-7; 10 bases are shared with TRBD1. This CDR3 comprises 16 residues. V lost 10 bases, J lost 9 bases, and 21 bases stayed unmatched. CDR1 is ENHRY and CDR2 is SYGVKD in the germline V gene. Here the CDR3 DNA reads TGTGCCACCACACCAATTTCCGGGACAGGGGCTGTGGGGCAGTACTTC. It specifies CATTPISGTGAVGQYF.

The chain joins TRBV3-1 (or the pseudogene TRBV3-2) to TRBJ1-2; D might be TRBD1 (5 bases). This CDR3 spans 12 amino acids. The germline V gene encodes CDR1 LGHDT and CDR2 YNNKEL (reference sequence). The V end lost 8 bases, the J end lost 3 bases, and 10 bases lay between the germline ends. The CDR3 nucleotides are TGTGCCAGCCAGCTGGGGCACTATGGCTACACCTTC. Amino acids: CASQLGHYGYTF.

The V and J genes are TRBV7-9 and TRBJ2-1; 8 nucleotides line up with TRBD2. This CDR3 contains 16 residues. Germline CDR1 and CDR2: SEHNR and FQNEAQ (reference sequence). Germline trimming cut 3 bases from V and 9 bases from J; bases unmatched to any gene: 13. The CDR3 region has the DNA TGTGCCAGCAGCTTGCCCATACGGGGGGGCCCTGGTGAGCAGTTCTTC. It yields the protein CASSLPIRGGPGEQFF. Full variable domain (outside the CDR3, taken from reference TRBV7-9 and TRBJ2-1): DTGVSQNPRHKITKRGQNVTFRCDPISEHNRLYWYRQTLGQGPEFLTYFQNEAQLEKSRLLSDRFSAERPKGSFSTLEIQRTEQGDSAMYLCASSLPIRGGPGEQFFGPGTRLTVL.

The CDR3 region is CASSFPPGHSSYNSPLHF. As DNA, the CDR3 is TGTGCCAGCAGTTTCCCCCCAGGACACAGCTCCTATAATTCACCCCTCCACTTT. The chain is built from TRBV28 and TRBJ1-6, with D possibly being TRBD1 (5 bases). CDR3 length equals 18 residues. Trimming left V 3 bases short and J 0 bases short, with 15 bases between. Germline CDR1 and CDR2: MDHEN and SYDVKM.

The genes are TRBV18 and TRBJ1-3; D is possibly TRBD1 (6 bases). CDR3 size: 17 residues. V gave up 3 bases and J gave up 0 bases, with 15 bases separating them. The germline CDR1 and CDR2 sequences are KGHSH and LQKENI. The CDR3 coding sequence is TGTGCCAGCTCACCCTCCACAGGGAGCCTCTCTGGAAACACCATATATTTT. Its translation: CASSPSTGSLSGNTIYF.

The chain couples TRBV30 to TRBJ1-4; D perhaps matches TRBD1 (6 bases). Trimming shortened V by 3 bases and J by 6 bases, and 14 bases separated the two germline ends. This CDR3 has 14 residues. CDR1 and CDR2 from the germline V gene are GTSNPN and SVGIG (reference sequence). CDR3 DNA sequence: TGTGCCTGGAGCTTATTCAGGACAGATGAAAAACTGTTTTTT. Translated: CAWSLFRTDEKLFF. Full variable domain (rest looked up from reference TRBV30 and TRBJ1-4): SQTIHQWPATLVQPVGSPLSLECTVEGTSNPNLYWYRQAAGRGLQLLFYSVGIGQISSEVPQNLSASRPQDRQFILSSKKLLLSDSGFYLCAWSLFRTDEKLFFGSGTQLSVL.

The chain couples TRBV10-1 to TRBJ2-2; TRBD2 matches 7 bases. The CDR3 has 14 amino acids. CDR1 and CDR2 (germline): WNHNN, SYGVQD (reference sequence). The ends lost 6 bases at V and 4 bases at J; junction bases unmatched: 5. The CDR3 nucleotides read TGCGCCAGCAGCCAGGGAGGGTCCACCGGGGAGCTGTTTTTT. It yields the protein CASSQGGSTGELFF.